The clone carrying this T cell receptor (beta chain) was recorded at least ten times. This sample was included in a study of blood T cells in healthy people across ages. Next came a second PCR, run for about 6 to 12 cycles, which used a sample-barcoded 5' primer along with a J-beta primer mix. One entry per CDR3 protein, called by TCRdb with MiXCR from the 5' RACE reads. The data show fewer than 2,000,000 distinct CDR3 sequences, 30% to 40% seen once. The V end lost 4 bases, the J end lost 6 bases, and 12 bases lay between the germline ends. Per germline, CDR1 SQVTM and CDR2 ANQGSEA. The CDR3 spans 12 residues.

Sequencing used blood. The rearrangement links TRBV29-1 to TRBJ2-5; D unresolved. The sequence came from a woman aged 25 to 39 in good health. The CDR3 here is CSVGIAGQTQYF. The CDR3 DNA is TGCAGCGTTGGGATAGCAGGTCAGACCCAGTACTTC.